Listed here are 5 T cell receptor beta chains from one sample, sequenced in a study of spatial heterogeneity in lung cancer. The time point denotes: sample taken at primary tumor resection. Tumor, nontumor lung or frozen PBMC supplied whole RNA that was sequenced unsorted. TCRdb fed the 5' RACE reads into MiXCR, producing one record per CDR3 protein. This sample has roughly 12,000 distinct CDR3 sequences, with around 15% found just once. The sequencing used PBMCs, collected at surgery. Receptors were obtained from a female donor with early-stage non-small cell lung cancer.

This clonotype is labeled as medium-sized. The CDR3 region has the DNA TGTGCCAGCAGCTTAGTAGCTAGCGGGGCTAACAATGAGCAGTTCTTC. This codes for CASSLVASGANNEQFF. This chain uses TRBV7-8 with TRBJ2-1; TRBD2 matches 9 bases. CDR1 is SGHVS, CDR2 FQNEAQ, per germline. The trim removed 1 base at V and 5 bases at J, leaving 6 bases unmatched. This CDR3 is 16 amino acids long.

This clonotype occurred a few times. V is TRBV20-1 and J is TRBJ2-7, with 8 bases that match TRBD2. Germline lookup yields CDR1 DFQATT and CDR2 SNEGSKA (reference sequence). The V segment lost 1 base and the J segment 4 bases; nucleotides outside the gene matches: 6. The CDR3 consists of 14 residues. CDR3 sequence reads: CSARVQRERYEQYF. CDR3 DNA sequence: TGCAGTGCTAGAGTCCAGCGGGAGAGATACGAGCAGTACTTC.

V usage is TRBV7-2 and J usage is TRBJ2-3; 11 nucleotides match TRBD2. The germline V gene encodes CDR1 SGHTA and CDR2 FQGNSA. The CDR3 sequence is 17 residues long. After removal of 4 bases from V and 6 bases from J, the junction contained 12 bases not matched to a gene. The CDR3 sequence is CASSYMTSGAVLDTQYF. CDR3 DNA sequence: TGTGCCAGCAGCTACATGACTAGCGGGGCCGTCCTGGATACGCAGTATTTT.

There are a few counts of this clonotype. The rearrangement links TRBV7-2 to TRBJ2-7; 7 nucleotides line up with TRBD2. Trimming at V came to 3 bases and at J to 0 bases, leaving 5 bases not matched to a gene. The CDR3 has 15 amino acids. Germline V gene lookup returns CDR1 SGHTA and CDR2 FQGNSA. CDR3 DNA: TGTGCCAGCAGCTTTGAGAGCGGGACCTCCTACGAGCAGTACTTC. This gives the protein CASSFESGTSYEQYF.

V and J are TRBV27 and TRBJ1-1, with no clear D. Germline CDR1 reads MNHEY; CDR2 reads SMNVEV (reference sequence). The CDR3 consists of 14 residues. The V gene lost 3 bases and the J gene lost 0 bases, with 8 bases spanning the gap. The CDR3 here is CASSFRVMNTEAFF. The CDR3 DNA is TGTGCCAGCAGTTTTAGGGTAATGAACACTGAAGCTTTCTTT.